One and the same sample provided the 31 T cell receptor beta chains below, sequenced in a study of PD-L1 blockade in urothelial cancer. Sequenced by immunoSEQ multiplex PCR; TCRdb stores in-frame clones only, minus some. The sample records almost 50,000 clones, around four fifths being singletons. Time point described: pretreatment peripheral blood. The sample consisted of PBMCs, taken around atezolizumab (anti-PD-L1) treatment. The receptors stem from a man in his 70s with urothelial cancer.

V and J are TRBV5-1 and TRBJ1-4; possible D gene TRBD1, 6 bases. The CDR3 consists of 13 residues. Trimming removed 5 bases from V and 5 bases from J, with 10 bases in between. The germline V gene encodes CDR1 SGHRS and CDR2 YFSETQ. CDR3 protein: CASRNRDNEKLFF. The CDR3 nucleotides are TGCGCCAGCAGGAACAGGGACAATGAAAAACTGTTTTTT. Full variable domain (outside the CDR3, taken from reference TRBV5-1 and TRBJ1-4): KAGVTQTPRYLIKTRGQQVTLSCSPISGHRSVSWYQQTPGQGLQFLFEYFSETQRNKGNFPGRFSGRQFSNSRSEMNVSTLELGDSALYLCASRNRDNEKLFFGSGTQLSVL.

The V call is TRBV7-2, the J call TRBJ2-1; D is perhaps TRBD2 (5 bases). CDR3 length: 12 residues. Deletions cut 6 bases from V and 3 bases from J, with 6 bases between. Germline V gene data show CDR1 as SGHTA and CDR2 as FQGNSA. CDR3 sequence (DNA): TGTGCCAGCAGACGGGACTACAATGAGCAGTTCTTC. It specifies CASRRDYNEQFF.

The CDR3 DNA follows: TGCGCCAGCAGCTTACTGACAGGGCAGACCGGGGAGCTGTTTTTT. Encoded protein: CASSLLTGQTGELFF. The J gene is TRBJ2-2, the V gene TRBV5-1; 7 nucleotides align to TRBD1. The V segment lost 2 bases and the J segment 5 bases; nucleotides outside the gene matches: 6. The CDR3 is 15 residues long. Germline V gene sequence: CDR1 SGHRS, CDR2 YFSETQ.

This sequence joins TRBV5-1 and TRBJ1-1; a possible D gene is TRBD1 (5 bases). V was shortened by 4 bases and J by 2 bases, with 18 bases between the two germline ends. CDR3 length: 16 amino acids. The germline gives CDR1 SGHRS, CDR2 YFSETQ. CDR3 sequence: CASSPQGRDLNTEAFF. Here the CDR3 DNA reads TGCGCCAGCAGCCCTCAGGGCCGCGATCTTAACACTGAAGCTTTCTTT.

The chain links TRBV18 to TRBJ1-1; D gene unclear. Looked up from germline, CDR1 is KGHSH and CDR2 is LQKENI. V was pared by 2 bases and J by 1 base, with 5 bases between. This CDR3 contains 13 residues. CDR3 in amino acids: CASSPKQNTEAFF. CDR3 sequence (DNA): TGTGCCAGCTCACCAAAACAGAACACTGAAGCTTTCTTT.

By its share, this clone is medium-sized. The V call is TRBV10-3, the J call TRBJ1-3; D is undetermined. In germline, CDR1 is ENHRY, CDR2 SYGVKD. This CDR3 contains 13 residues. V lost 6 bases and J lost 0, with 6 bases in between. The CDR3 protein is CAIRQPSGNTIYF. In nucleotides, the CDR3 is TGTGCCATCAGACAGCCCTCTGGAAACACCATATATTTT.

V and J are TRBV29-1 and TRBJ1-1; D not resolved. Germline lookup yields CDR1 SQVTM and CDR2 ANQGSEA. The CDR3 spans 15 residues. Trimming stripped 5 bases from V and 3 bases from J, with 19 bases between. CDR3 in DNA: TGCAGCGTTACTCCTGGAGGCGGAGTAGACACTGAAGCTTTCTTT. Its protein is CSVTPGGGVDTEAFF.

CDR3 DNA: TGCGCCAGCAGCCCGTACAGGGGAGAAGGGGGTGAAGCTTTCTTT. Translated: CASSPYRGEGGEAFF. V is TRBV5-1 and J is TRBJ1-1; 7 positions match TRBD1. The CDR3 sequence is 15 residues long. The V segment lost 4 bases and the J segment 7 bases; nucleotides outside the gene matches: 13. Germline V gene lookup returns CDR1 SGHRS and CDR2 YFSETQ. Full variable domain (missing parts from reference TRBV5-1 and TRBJ1-1): KAGVTQTPRYLIKTRGQQVTLSCSPISGHRSVSWYQQTPGQGLQFLFEYFSETQRNKGNFPGRFSGRQFSNSRSEMNVSTLELGDSALYLCASSPYRGEGGEAFFGQGTRLTVV.

The chain has TRBV5-8 and TRBJ1-5; the D is unclear. Between the trimmed V and J ends, which lost 2 bases and 9 bases, there was a span of 6 bases. This CDR3 contains 11 residues. From germline, CDR1 is SGHTS and CDR2 YDEGEE. The CDR3, as DNA: TGTGCCAGCAGCTTCCGGGGGCCCCAGCATTTT. It encodes CASSFRGPQHF.

The chain carries TRBV6-1 and TRBJ1-2, with D tentatively TRBD1 (5 bases). The CDR3 consists of 14 residues. V was cut by 6 bases and J by 8 bases, with 19 bases left in between. Germline CDR1 MNHNS, CDR2 SASEGT. CDR3: CASSGGDGRRGYTF. The CDR3 DNA reads as TGTGCCAGCAGCGGGGGGGACGGTAGACGAGGCTACACCTTC.

The chain combines TRBV7-8 with TRBJ2-3; possible D gene TRBD1, 5 bases. Germline-derived CDR1 and CDR2 are SGHVS and FQNEAQ. The CDR3 loop spans 17 amino acids. Trimming removed 5 bases at V and 2 bases at J, with 20 bases between. CDR3 DNA sequence: TGTGCCAGCAGCCTGTCCCAGGGAAGGGTCGACACAGATACGCAGTATTTT. Translating it yields CASSLSQGRVDTDTQYF.

The chain combines TRBV28 with TRBJ2-1, with D uncertain. CDR1 is MDHEN, CDR2 SYDVKM, per germline. The CDR3 loop spans 16 amino acids. V lost 1 base to trimming and J lost 0 bases, with 10 bases between them. The CDR3 DNA reads TGTGCCAGCAGTTTATCAGGAATAAGCTCCTACAATGAGCAGTTCTTC. It specifies CASSLSGISSYNEQFF. Full variable domain (rest looked up from reference TRBV28 and TRBJ2-1): DVKVTQSSRYLVKRTGEKVFLECVQDMDHENMFWYRQDPGLGLRLIYFSYDVKMKEKGDIPEGYSVSREKKERFSLILESASTNQTSMYLCASSLSGISSYNEQFFGPGTRLTVL.

The chain recombines TRBV5-1 with TRBJ1-1; D might be TRBD1 (6 bases). Germline CDR1 and CDR2: SGHRS and YFSETQ. The CDR3 totals 14 residues. Trimming removed 5 bases from V and 1 base from J, with 12 bases in between. The CDR3 sequence is CASRAGAGNTEAFF. In DNA, the CDR3 is TGCGCCAGCAGAGCGGGGGCAGGGAACACTGAAGCTTTCTTT.

The gene calls are TRBV5-1 and TRBJ2-1, with TRBD1 matching over 7 bases. Germline lookup yields CDR1 SGHRS and CDR2 YFSETQ. This CDR3 is built from 15 residues. V shed 3 bases, J shed 0 bases, and the junction held 3 bases outside the gene matches. CDR3 nucleotide sequence: TGCGCCAGCAGCTCAGGGGGTCTCTCCTACAATGAGCAGTTCTTC. It is translated as CASSSGGLSYNEQFF. Drawing the rest from reference TRBV5-1 and TRBJ2-1, the complete variable domain is KAGVTQTPRYLIKTRGQQVTLSCSPISGHRSVSWYQQTPGQGLQFLFEYFSETQRNKGNFPGRFSGRQFSNSRSEMNVSTLELGDSALYLCASSSGGLSYNEQFFGPGTRLTVL.

J is TRBJ1-5 and V is TRBV7-2, with 9 nucleotides matching TRBD1. The germline CDR1 and CDR2 sequences are SGHTA and FQGNSA. With 1 base clipped from V and 9 bases from J, the junction kept 7 bases outside the gene matches. The CDR3 loop spans 15 amino acids. Here the CDR3 reads CASSLEGTGSRPQHF. DNA of the CDR3: TGTGCCAGCAGCTTAGAGGGGACAGGGAGCCGGCCCCAGCATTTT.

The chain joins TRBV7-9 to TRBJ1-1; weak D call: TRBD1 (6 bases). Deletions cut 4 bases from V and 3 bases from J, with 15 bases between. This CDR3 has 15 residues. The V gene's germline CDR1 is SEHNR and CDR2 FQNEAQ (reference sequence). The CDR3, as DNA: TGTGCCAGCAGCTCAACGGGGGGGCCGCACACTGAAGCTTTCTTT. Protein: CASSSTGGPHTEAFF.

The V gene is TRBV5-4, the J gene TRBJ1-2; D ambiguous. The V and J ends lost 0 bases and 0 bases respectively, with 12 bases between them. The CDR3 spans 16 residues. Germline V gene sequence: CDR1 SGHNT, CDR2 YYREEE (reference sequence). The CDR3 protein is CASSLAEQRANYGYTF. CDR3 sequence (DNA): TGTGCCAGCAGCTTGGCCGAACAGAGAGCTAACTATGGCTACACCTTC.

The chain uses TRBV15 and TRBJ2-5, with TRBD1 as a possible D gene (7 bases). The CDR3 spans 15 residues. Germline V lookup: CDR1 LNHNV, CDR2 YYDKDF (reference sequence). Trimming left V 5 bases short and J 7 bases short, with 20 bases between. CDR3 residues: CATSGGGQGGWTQYF. As DNA, the CDR3 is TGTGCCACCAGCGGAGGGGGGCAGGGGGGATGGACCCAGTACTTC.

V gene TRBV30 combines with J gene TRBJ1-2; tentatively, D is TRBD1 (5 bases). V dropped 7 bases and J dropped 0 bases, with 12 bases sitting between them. Germline V gene sequence: CDR1 GTSNPN, CDR2 SVGIG (reference sequence). The CDR3 totals 13 residues. CDR3 DNA: TGTGCCTTTGACAGAATCGCTAACTATGGCTACACCTTC. As protein: CAFDRIANYGYTF.

The chain links TRBV7-3 to TRBJ2-3, with 7 nucleotides matching TRBD1. Germline CDR1 SGHTA, CDR2 FQGTGA. Losses at the gene ends were 5 bases for V and 6 bases for J; bases not matched to a gene: 8. The CDR3 has 14 amino acids. Written as DNA, the CDR3 is TGTGCCAGCAGCAAAGGACAGGATGGGGATACGCAGTATTTT. This sequence encodes CASSKGQDGDTQYF.

The rearrangement uses TRBV7-2 and TRBJ2-5; D is undetermined. CDR3 length: 17 amino acids. V lost 5 bases, J lost 2 bases, and 21 bases lay in between. The germline gives CDR1 SGHTA, CDR2 FQGNSA. The CDR3 DNA sequence: TGTGCCAGCAGCCTTACCCCCCGCGGCAGTGCACAAGAGACCCAGTACTTC. Protein sequence: CASSLTPRGSAQETQYF.

V and J are TRBV5-4 and TRBJ2-6; D is uncertain. V lost 5 bases, J lost 2 bases, and 11 bases lay in between. The CDR3 loop spans 15 amino acids. Germline-derived CDR1 and CDR2 are SGHNT and YYREEE (reference sequence). The CDR3: CASRPRSAGANVLTF. DNA of the CDR3: TGTGCCAGCAGACCTAGATCAGCTGGGGCCAACGTCCTGACTTTC. Full variable domain (outside the CDR3, taken from reference TRBV5-4 and TRBJ2-6): ETGVTQSPTHLIKTRGQQVTLRCSSQSGHNTVSWYQQALGQGPQFIFQYYREEENGRGNFPPRFSGLQFPNYSSELNVNALELDDSALYLCASRPRSAGANVLTFGAGSRLTVL.

This rearrangement joins TRBV2 to TRBJ2-2, with a possible D match to TRBD1 (8 bases). This CDR3 comprises 15 residues. Germline V CDR1 and CDR2: SNHLY, FYNNEI. Deletions cut 5 bases from V and 3 bases from J, with 13 bases between. The CDR3 nucleotides are TGTGCCAGCAGTAAAACAGGGGGGGACACCGGGGAGCTGTTTTTT. This translates into CASSKTGGDTGELFF.

This clone was seen a handful of times. The gene calls are TRBV5-1 and TRBJ2-2; 8 nucleotides match TRBD1. V shed 3 bases and J 2 bases; nucleotides not matched to a gene: 6. The CDR3 totals 16 residues. CDR1 is SGHRS and CDR2 is YFSETQ in the germline V gene. CDR3 bases: TGCGCCAGCAGCTGGAACAGGGGGAGTAACACCGGGGAGCTGTTTTTT. Its translation: CASSWNRGSNTGELFF. Complete variable domain (other parts from reference TRBV5-1 and TRBJ2-2): KAGVTQTPRYLIKTRGQQVTLSCSPISGHRSVSWYQQTPGQGLQFLFEYFSETQRNKGNFPGRFSGRQFSNSRSEMNVSTLELGDSALYLCASSWNRGSNTGELFFGEGSRLTVL.

The chain has TRBV9 and TRBJ1-4; 8 bases agree with TRBD1. This CDR3 has 15 amino acids. J was trimmed by 5 bases and V by 4 bases; bases with no gene match: 7. In germline, CDR1 is SGDLS, CDR2 YYNGEE. The CDR3 sequence is CASSPGQGSNEKLFF. DNA of the CDR3: TGTGCCAGCAGCCCCGGACAGGGCTCAAATGAAAAACTGTTTTTT.

The chain is built from TRBV7-7 and TRBJ2-1; D is undetermined. The CDR3 is made up of 13 amino acids. Germline lookup yields CDR1 SSHAT and CDR2 FNYEAQ (reference sequence). V was cut by 5 bases and J by 6 bases, with 11 bases left in between. The CDR3 nucleotides are TGTGCCAGCAGCCCCCCGTCGGGCAATGAGCAGTTCTTC. This codes for CASSPPSGNEQFF.

The genes are TRBV5-4 and TRBJ1-5; 7 nucleotides line up with TRBD1. V lost 0 bases to trimming and J lost 4 bases; unmatched junction nucleotides: 1. In germline, CDR1 is SGHNT, CDR2 YYREEE (reference sequence). CDR3 length equals 14 residues. Here the CDR3 DNA reads TGTGCCAGCAGCTTGGACAGGGGAAATCAGCCCCAGCATTTT. Its translation is CASSLDRGNQPQHF.

V gene TRBV9 combines with J gene TRBJ2-1, with 7 bases identical to TRBD2. The germline V gene has CDR1 SGDLS and CDR2 YYNGEE. V gave up 5 bases and J gave up 1 base; unmatched junction bases: 9. This CDR3 comprises 16 residues. This CDR3 reads CASRPGAGDSYNEQFF. CDR3 DNA: TGTGCCAGCAGACCCGGGGCGGGAGATTCCTACAATGAGCAGTTCTTC. Full variable domain (outside the CDR3, taken from reference TRBV9 and TRBJ2-1): DSGVTQTPKHLITATGQRVTLRCSPRSGDLSVYWYQQSLDQGLQFLIQYYNGEERAKGNILERFSAQQFPDLHSELNLSSLELGDSALYFCASRPGAGDSYNEQFFGPGTRLTVL.

The chain employs TRBV6-5 and TRBJ2-2; the D gene is possibly TRBD1 (6 bases). CDR3 length equals 13 residues. Germline-derived CDR1 and CDR2 are MNHEY and SVGAGI. The germline V and J ends were trimmed by 7 bases and 7 bases, with 13 bases remaining between them. CDR3 nucleotide sequence: TGTGCCAGCATGATAACAGGGATCGGGGAGCTGTTTTTT. Translated, it gives CASMITGIGELFF.

V and J are TRBV28 and TRBJ2-1; TRBD2 matches 9 bases. The CDR3 is made up of 15 amino acids. Germline values: CDR1 MDHEN, CDR2 SYDVKM. J lost 4 bases, V lost 7 bases, and 8 bases had no gene match. This CDR3 is CASTLGRGGYNEQFF. The CDR3 coding sequence is TGTGCCAGCACTCTAGGGCGGGGGGGGTACAATGAGCAGTTCTTC. Complete variable domain (other parts from reference TRBV28 and TRBJ2-1): DVKVTQSSRYLVKRTGEKVFLECVQDMDHENMFWYRQDPGLGLRLIYFSYDVKMKEKGDIPEGYSVSREKKERFSLILESASTNQTSMYLCASTLGRGGYNEQFFGPGTRLTVL.

The rearrangement joins TRBV5-5 to TRBJ2-7; D is undetermined. This CDR3 comprises 15 residues. V was clipped by 0 bases and J by 0 bases, with 10 bases between them. Germline V lookup: CDR1 SGHKS, CDR2 YYEKEE (reference sequence). CDR3 in DNA: TGTGCCAGCAGCTTGGGGCAGGCGAGCTCCTACGAGCAGTACTTC. Its protein is CASSLGQASSYEQYF.